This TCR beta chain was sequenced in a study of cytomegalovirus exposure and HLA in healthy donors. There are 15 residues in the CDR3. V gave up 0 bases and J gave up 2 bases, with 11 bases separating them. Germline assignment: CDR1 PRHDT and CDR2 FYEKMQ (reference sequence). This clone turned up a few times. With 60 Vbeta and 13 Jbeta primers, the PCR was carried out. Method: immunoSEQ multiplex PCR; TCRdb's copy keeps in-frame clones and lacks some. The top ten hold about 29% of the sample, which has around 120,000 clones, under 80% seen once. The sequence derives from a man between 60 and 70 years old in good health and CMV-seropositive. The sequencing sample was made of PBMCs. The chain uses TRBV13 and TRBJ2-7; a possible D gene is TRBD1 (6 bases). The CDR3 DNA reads TGTGCCAGCAGCTTAGGACAGGGAGTAGCCTACGAGCAGTACTTC. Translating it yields CASSLGQGVAYEQYF.